The clone carrying this TCR beta chain was observed many times. Germline CDR1 is MNHNS and CDR2 is SASEGT. This CDR3 contains 13 residues. Trimming cost V 4 bases and J 4 bases, with 10 bases left between them. The data belong to a study of Graves' ophthalmopathy and Graves' hyperthyroidism. RNA transcripts were the template, and TCR beta CDR3 regions were amplified from them. After a first-round RT-PCR with HTBI primers, a second-round multiplex PCR was run. Each CDR3 protein gets one entry after TCRdb re-called the multiplex PCR reads with MiXCR. The data show under 400,000 distinct CDR3 sequences, roughly a sixth seen once.

The chain joins TRBV6-1 to TRBJ1-2; D is undetermined. This sequence originates from an adult man with Graves' ophthalmopathy. Source material: peripheral blood. The CDR3 nucleotides read TGTGCCAGCAGTGTTGAAGGAGTCTATGGCTACACCTTC. Translating it yields CASSVEGVYGYTF.